This T cell receptor (beta chain) was obtained from a study of radiotherapy plus CTLA-4 blockade in lung cancer. Measured with immunoSEQ multiplex PCR; TCRdb has only the in-frame clones, and not every one. The sample lists tens of thousands of clones, 79% seen once, with around 7.9% in the top ten. V was clipped by 0 bases and J by 9 bases, with 12 bases between them. CDR1 WNHNN and CDR2 SYGVQD come from the germline V gene (reference sequence). The CDR3 is made up of 15 amino acids. Only a few counts were recorded for this clone. Its antigen is still unknown. The study gave focal radiation plus ipilimumab CTLA-4 blockade to patients with chemo-refractory metastatic non-small-cell lung cancer. Overall study results and limits: Strongest reported response predictors: early blood clone changes and post-radiation interferon-beta. Peripheral blood showed expansion of tumor-derived TCR clones after radiotherapy and ipilimumab.

The chain uses TRBV10-1 and TRBJ1-6; the D gene is possibly TRBD1 (5 bases). The sample in question was peripheral blood, obtained from a patient treated with radiotherapy plus ipilimumab. This sequence was found in a human donor with non-small cell lung cancer who had a complete response to radiotherapy plus ipilimumab. The CDR3 loop is CASSESQGGGSPLHF. In DNA, the CDR3 is TGCGCCAGCAGTGAGTCGCAGGGAGGAGGTTCACCCCTCCACTTT.